This record concerns one T cell receptor beta chain sequence. Its ends do not fully match the called genes, so a read error is possible. Per the original methods: Reference gene primer amplification gave nucleated cell count estimates. Assay: immunoSEQ multiplex PCR; the TCRdb copy retains only in-frame clones and omits some. The D gene and trimming were derived from the DNA, and the V and J assignments and clone size from that table. The table shows over 150,000 clones, with around 80% occurring only once. The source of the sample is a study of blood T cell repertoires in COVID-19. In the study overall: From T cells, B-cell-depleted T cells, or PBMCs came the material, which was cDNA or gDNA.

The CDR3 extends over 15 amino acids. Germline V lookup: CDR1 MGHRA, CDR2 YSYEKL. The source of this sequence is a man aged 55 to 70 with acute or convalescent COVID-19. This chain uses TRBV4-1 with TRBJ1-6, with D maybe TRBD1 (5 bases). Sequencing was done on a sample of peripheral blood. CDR3 sequence: CASSQEGGYPSPLPF. CDR3 DNA sequence: TGCGCCAGCAGCCAAGAGGGGGGTTATCCTTCACCCCTCCCCTTT.